This is a list of T cell receptor beta chains from one sample in a study of post-analysis software for immune sequencing data. MiXCR was run by TCRdb on the PCR reads, yielding one entry per CDR3 protein. The sample yields over 700,000 distinct CDR3 sequences, roughly 27% seen once. Sequenced: blood. The receptors come from a girl under 18 with multiple sclerosis. Both conserved end residues are part of each CDR3. The order of the fields is V gene, J gene, D gene, CDR3 length, clone size, CDR3 protein, CDR3 DNA. D genes are given only for firm matches. Clone size appears in some rows only: once, few, many, or a class for an expanded clone.

V gene: TRBV5-1; J gene: TRBJ2-5; D gene: TRBD2; CDR3 length: 15; clone size: .; CDR3 protein: CASSWGGSVQETQYF; CDR3 DNA: TGCGCCAGCAGTTGGGGGGGGTCGGTACAAGAGACCCAGTACTTC
V gene: TRBV4-1; J gene: TRBJ2-7; D gene: .; CDR3 length: 8; clone size: .; CDR3 protein: CASLWQYF; CDR3 DNA: TGCGCCAGCCTGTGGCAGTACTTC
V gene: TRBV10-3; J gene: TRBJ2-7; D gene: TRBD1; CDR3 length: 13; clone size: many; CDR3 protein: CAISEYRGYEQYF; CDR3 DNA: TGTGCCATCAGTGAATACAGGGGTTACGAGCAGTACTTC
V gene: TRBV6-5; J gene: TRBJ1-2; D gene: .; CDR3 length: 13; clone size: .; CDR3 protein: CASTPRPRYGYTF; CDR3 DNA: TGTGCCAGCACGCCCCGCCCGCGTTATGGCTACACCTTC
V gene: TRBV3-1; J gene: TRBJ2-1; D gene: .; CDR3 length: 16; clone size: .; CDR3 protein: CASSQDGGWPLGEQFF; CDR3 DNA: TGTGCCAGCAGCCAAGACGGGGGCTGGCCCCTCGGCGAGCAGTTCTTC
V gene: TRBV25-1; J gene: TRBJ2-3; D gene: TRBD2; CDR3 length: 16; clone size: few; CDR3 protein: CASSGRTSGVTDTQYF; CDR3 DNA: TGTGCCAGCAGTGGACGGACTAGCGGGGTCACAGATACGCAGTATTTT
V gene: TRBV28; J gene: TRBJ2-7; D gene: .; CDR3 length: 12; clone size: few; CDR3 protein: CASNQGSYEQYF; CDR3 DNA: TGTGCCAGCAATCAGGGGTCCTACGAGCAGTACTTC
V gene: TRBV14; J gene: TRBJ2-7; D gene: .; CDR3 length: 14; clone size: .; CDR3 protein: CASSQGRRPYEQYF; CDR3 DNA: TGTGCCAGCAGCCAAGGCCGCCGTCCCTACGAGCAGTACTTC
V gene: TRBV29-1; J gene: TRBJ2-3; D gene: .; CDR3 length: 13; clone size: few; CDR3 protein: CSPRGALTDTQYF; CDR3 DNA: TGCAGCCCCCGGGGGGCGCTTACAGATACGCAGTATTTT
V gene: TRBV7-9; J gene: TRBJ2-1; D gene: .; CDR3 length: 14; clone size: .; CDR3 protein: CASSLVGRNNEQFF; CDR3 DNA: TGTGCCAGCAGCTTAGTGGGCAGGAACAATGAGCAGTTCTTC
V gene: TRBV5-1; J gene: TRBJ1-2; D gene: .; CDR3 length: 16; clone size: .; CDR3 protein: CASSLVLTGLAGGYTF; CDR3 DNA: TGCGCCAGCAGCTTGGTCTTGACGGGTCTTGCAGGAGGCTACACCTTC
V gene: TRBV27; J gene: TRBJ2-1; D gene: TRBD2; CDR3 length: 15; clone size: .; CDR3 protein: CASRVGTSSYNEQFF; CDR3 DNA: TGTGCCAGCAGGGTCGGGACTAGCTCCTACAATGAGCAGTTCTTC
V gene: TRBV20-1; J gene: TRBJ2-1; D gene: TRBD2; CDR3 length: 14; clone size: .; CDR3 protein: CSAGGLESYNEQFF; CDR3 DNA: TGCAGTGCTGGCGGACTAGAGTCCTACAATGAGCAGTTCTTC
V gene: TRBV7-2; J gene: TRBJ2-3; D gene: TRBD2; CDR3 length: 14; clone size: .; CDR3 protein: CASRVAGVPDTQYF; CDR3 DNA: TGTGCCAGCAGGGTAGCGGGAGTACCAGATACGCAGTATTTT
V gene: TRBV5-1; J gene: TRBJ2-7; D gene: .; CDR3 length: 11; clone size: .; CDR3 protein: CASSGNNEQYF; CDR3 DNA: TGCGCCAGCAGCGGCAACAATGAGCAGTACTTC
V gene: TRBV5-6; J gene: TRBJ2-7; D gene: TRBD1; CDR3 length: 14; clone size: few; CDR3 protein: CASSLHQGVYEQYF; CDR3 DNA: TGTGCCAGCAGCTTGCACCAGGGGGTTTACGAGCAGTACTTC
V gene: TRBV5-5; J gene: TRBJ2-7; D gene: .; CDR3 length: 14; clone size: .; CDR3 protein: CASRARGDSYEQYF; CDR3 DNA: TGTGCCAGCAGGGCGAGGGGGGACTCCTACGAGCAGTACTTC
V gene: TRBV5-1; J gene: TRBJ2-7; D gene: .; CDR3 length: 12; clone size: few; CDR3 protein: CASQGRTYEQYF; CDR3 DNA: TGCGCCTCTCAGGGGAGAACCTACGAGCAGTACTTC
V gene: TRBV5-6; J gene: TRBJ2-7; D gene: .; CDR3 length: 17; clone size: many; CDR3 protein: CASGKAAALPPAYEQYF; CDR3 DNA: TGTGCCAGCGGCAAGGCGGCAGCTCTGCCCCCAGCCTACGAGCAGTACTTC
V gene: TRBV20-1; J gene: TRBJ2-3; D gene: .; CDR3 length: 15; clone size: .; CDR3 protein: CSAPQRVGGADTQYF; CDR3 DNA: TGCAGTGCTCCTCAGCGGGTCGGGGGTGCAGATACGCAGTATTTT
V gene: TRBV7-2; J gene: TRBJ2-1; D gene: .; CDR3 length: 15; clone size: once; CDR3 protein: CAGSFMAALYNEQFF; CDR3 DNA: TGTGCCGGCAGCTTCATGGCTGCCCTCTACAATGAGCAGTTCTTC
V gene: TRBV7-9; J gene: TRBJ1-1; D gene: .; CDR3 length: 15; clone size: few; CDR3 protein: CASSSETVLNTEAFF; CDR3 DNA: TGTGCCAGCAGCTCGGAGACCGTCCTGAACACTGAAGCTTTCTTT
V gene: TRBV5-1; J gene: TRBJ2-5; D gene: .; CDR3 length: 16; clone size: .; CDR3 protein: CASSLAGMLPDRARYF; CDR3 DNA: TGCGCCAGCAGCTTGGCGGGCATGCTCCCGGACCGGGCGAGGTACTTC
V gene: TRBV5-1; J gene: TRBJ2-1; D gene: TRBD2; CDR3 length: 16; clone size: .; CDR3 protein: CASSLAERGWVDEQFF; CDR3 DNA: TGCGCCAGCAGCTTGGCCGAGCGGGGATGGGTGGATGAGCAGTTCTTC
V gene: TRBV29-1; J gene: TRBJ2-5; D gene: TRBD1; CDR3 length: 12; clone size: few; CDR3 protein: CSGGTVGETQYF; CDR3 DNA: TGCAGCGGGGGGACAGTTGGAGAGACCCAGTACTTC
V gene: TRBV24-1; J gene: TRBJ1-2; D gene: .; CDR3 length: 15; clone size: few; CDR3 protein: CATSDPQRGAYGYTF; CDR3 DNA: TGTGCCACCAGTGACCCCCAACGGGGCGCCTATGGCTACACCTTC
V gene: TRBV20-1; J gene: TRBJ1-4; D gene: .; CDR3 length: 14; clone size: few; CDR3 protein: CSALAWGEEEKLFF; CDR3 DNA: TGCAGTGCCCTTGCCTGGGGTGAGGAGGAAAAACTGTTTTTT
V gene: TRBV6-5; J gene: TRBJ2-5; D gene: .; CDR3 length: 14; clone size: .; CDR3 protein: CASSYSETGRTQYF; CDR3 DNA: TGTGCCAGCAGTTACTCGGAGACGGGGCGGACCCAGTACTTC
V gene: TRBV24-1; J gene: TRBJ2-1; D gene: .; CDR3 length: 15; clone size: .; CDR3 protein: CATSDLDGTAREQFF; CDR3 DNA: TGTGCCACCAGTGATCTAGATGGGACGGCACGCGAGCAGTTCTTC
V gene: TRBV28; J gene: TRBJ2-4; D gene: .; CDR3 length: 13; clone size: few; CDR3 protein: CASSLSRKNIQYF; CDR3 DNA: TGTGCCAGCAGTTTATCCAGGAAAAACATTCAGTACTTC
V gene: TRBV6-5; J gene: TRBJ1-5; D gene: TRBD1; CDR3 length: 14; clone size: .; CDR3 protein: CGSSYSRDREPQHF; CDR3 DNA: TGTGGCAGCAGTTACTCCCGGGACAGGGAACCCCAGCATTTT
V gene: TRBV5-6; J gene: TRBJ2-7; D gene: .; CDR3 length: 14; clone size: few; CDR3 protein: CASSLYGNAGEQYF; CDR3 DNA: TGTGCCAGCAGCTTGTATGGAAACGCGGGGGAGCAGTACTTC
V gene: TRBV5-1; J gene: TRBJ1-6; D gene: TRBD1; CDR3 length: 15; clone size: few; CDR3 protein: CASSLGGQGHSPLHF; CDR3 DNA: TGCGCCAGCAGCTTGGGGGGACAGGGTCACTCACCCCTCCACTTT
V gene: TRBV3-1; J gene: TRBJ1-2; D gene: .; CDR3 length: 17; clone size: few; CDR3 protein: CASSQDPRGSQPYGYTF; CDR3 DNA: TGTGCCAGCAGCCAAGACCCCCGAGGCAGTCAACCGTATGGCTACACCTTC
V gene: TRBV3-1; J gene: TRBJ1-5; D gene: .; CDR3 length: 17; clone size: .; CDR3 protein: CASSQEARQGYNQPQHF; CDR3 DNA: TGTGCCAGCAGCCAAGAGGCACGGCAGGGGTACAATCAGCCCCAGCATTTT
V gene: TRBV6-5; J gene: TRBJ2-2; D gene: TRBD2; CDR3 length: 17; clone size: few; CDR3 protein: CASSTHSGGVSNGELFF; CDR3 DNA: TGTGCCAGCAGTACTCATAGCGGGGGGGTTAGTAACGGGGAGCTGTTTTTT
V gene: TRBV29-1; J gene: TRBJ2-1; D gene: .; CDR3 length: 11; clone size: few; CDR3 protein: CSAQERGEQFF; CDR3 DNA: TGCAGCGCCCAGGAGAGAGGTGAGCAGTTCTTC
V gene: TRBV4-3; J gene: TRBJ2-1; D gene: TRBD1; CDR3 length: 16; clone size: .; CDR3 protein: CASSQEGQGPYNEQFF; CDR3 DNA: TGCGCCAGCAGCCAAGAGGGACAGGGTCCCTACAATGAGCAGTTCTTC
V gene: TRBV5-1; J gene: TRBJ1-1; D gene: .; CDR3 length: 15; clone size: .; CDR3 protein: CASSITGPGITEAFF; CDR3 DNA: TGCGCCAGCAGCATAACCGGTCCCGGGATTACTGAAGCTTTCTTT
V gene: TRBV7-2; J gene: TRBJ1-1; D gene: TRBD1; CDR3 length: 16; clone size: .; CDR3 protein: CASSLGRDRGNTEAFF; CDR3 DNA: TGTGCCAGCAGCTTAGGAAGGGACAGGGGGAACACTGAAGCTTTCTTT
V gene: TRBV15; J gene: TRBJ2-1; D gene: .; CDR3 length: 15; clone size: .; CDR3 protein: CATSRDAGPGGEQFF; CDR3 DNA: TGTGCCACCAGCAGAGACGCGGGGCCGGGCGGTGAGCAGTTCTTC
V gene: TRBV2; J gene: TRBJ1-6; D gene: .; CDR3 length: 15; clone size: .; CDR3 protein: CASSDNPDPGSPLHF; CDR3 DNA: TGTGCCAGCAGTGATAACCCGGATCCCGGTTCACCCCTCCACTTT
V gene: TRBV7-2; J gene: TRBJ2-1; D gene: TRBD2; CDR3 length: 15; clone size: .; CDR3 protein: CASSLGGTVSSGFFF; CDR3 DNA: TGTGCCAGCAGCTTAGGGGGAACGGTTTCTAGCGGGTTCTTCTTC
V gene: TRBV11-2; J gene: TRBJ2-1; D gene: TRBD1; CDR3 length: 16; clone size: .; CDR3 protein: CASSLVGTGFKNEQFF; CDR3 DNA: TGTGCCAGCAGCTTAGTGGGGACAGGGTTTAAGAATGAGCAGTTCTTC
V gene: TRBV20-1; J gene: TRBJ2-5; D gene: .; CDR3 length: 14; clone size: .; CDR3 protein: CSARAGGGRETQYF; CDR3 DNA: TGCAGTGCTAGAGCAGGGGGAGGGCGGGAGACCCAGTACTTC
V gene: TRBV6-4; J gene: TRBJ2-2; D gene: .; CDR3 length: 13; clone size: .; CDR3 protein: CASRDGNTGELFF; CDR3 DNA: TGTGCCAGCAGGGACGGGAACACCGGGGAGCTGTTTTTT
V gene: TRBV28; J gene: TRBJ2-5; D gene: .; CDR3 length: 14; clone size: once; CDR3 protein: CASSSGPGGETQYF; CDR3 DNA: TGTGCCAGCAGCTCGGGACCGGGCGGAGAGACCCAGTACTTC
V gene: TRBV2; J gene: TRBJ1-2; D gene: .; CDR3 length: 13; clone size: many; CDR3 protein: CARNNNDRHGYTF; CDR3 DNA: TGTGCCAGAAATAACAATGACAGGCATGGCTACACCTTC
V gene: TRBV20-1; J gene: TRBJ1-5; D gene: .; CDR3 length: 12; clone size: .; CDR3 protein: CSAGGWGQPQHF; CDR3 DNA: TGCAGTGCCGGGGGGTGGGGTCAGCCCCAGCATTTT
V gene: TRBV7-2; J gene: TRBJ2-1; D gene: .; CDR3 length: 17; clone size: few; CDR3 protein: CASSLKGTHRSYNEQFF; CDR3 DNA: TGTGCCAGCAGCTTGAAGGGTACTCACCGCTCCTACAATGAGCAGTTCTTC